These T cell receptor beta chains were read from a single sample in a study of Graves' ophthalmopathy and Graves' hyperthyroidism. One entry per CDR3 protein, called by TCRdb with MiXCR from the multiplex PCR reads. The table shows around 1.1 million distinct CDR3 sequences, with about two fifths occurring only once. Sequenced sample: peripheral blood or thyroid tissue (not recorded which). The receptors originated from an adult man with Graves' hyperthyroidism. Each CDR3 is given with its conserved first and last residue. A D gene is named only where the DNA matches it firmly. Clone size is stated in some rows and not others, as once, few, many or a class when expanded.

J gene: TRBJ2-7; clone size: few; D gene: TRBD2; V gene: TRBV12-3/TRBV12-4; CDR3 protein: CASSLAEVAGRYEQYF; CDR3 DNA: TGTGCCAGCAGTTTAGCGGAGGTAGCGGGAAGGTACGAGCAGTACTTC
J gene: TRBJ2-7; clone size: many; D gene: TRBD2; V gene: TRBV2; CDR3 protein: CASSDASGSNEQYF; CDR3 DNA: TGTGCCAGCAGTGATGCTAGCGGGAGCAACGAGCAGTACTTC
J gene: TRBJ1-4; clone size: NA; D gene: NA; V gene: TRBV14; CDR3 protein: CASSQGTGKNEKLFF; CDR3 DNA: TGTGCCAGCAGCCAAGGTACAGGGAAAAATGAAAAACTGTTTTTT
J gene: TRBJ2-7; clone size: NA; D gene: TRBD1; V gene: TRBV10-3; CDR3 protein: CAISVYGTGVEQYF; CDR3 DNA: TGTGCCATCAGTGTCTACGGGACAGGGGTCGAGCAGTACTTC
J gene: TRBJ1-3; clone size: few; D gene: NA; V gene: TRBV7-8; CDR3 protein: CASSPRYGGLGGNTIYF; CDR3 DNA: TGTGCCAGCAGCCCCCGTTACGGGGGGTTAGGAGGAAACACCATATATTTT
J gene: TRBJ2-5; clone size: NA; D gene: NA; V gene: TRBV7-2; CDR3 protein: CASSLRLAFQETQYF; CDR3 DNA: TGTGCCAGCAGCTTACGGCTAGCTTTTCAAGAGACCCAGTACTTC
J gene: TRBJ2-3; clone size: few; D gene: NA; V gene: TRBV7-3; CDR3 protein: CASSSSGHTQYF; CDR3 DNA: TGTGCCAGCAGCTCAAGCGGACATACGCAGTATTTT
J gene: TRBJ1-5; clone size: NA; D gene: TRBD1; V gene: TRBV2; CDR3 protein: CASNTGTGVVLSNQPQHF; CDR3 DNA: TGTGCCAGCAATACCGGGACAGGGGTTGTTCTTAGCAATCAGCCCCAGCATTTT
J gene: TRBJ1-5; clone size: many; D gene: TRBD1; V gene: TRBV4-3; CDR3 protein: CASSRTGGPDQPQHF; CDR3 DNA: TGCGCCAGCAGCCGGACAGGGGGGCCGGATCAGCCCCAGCATTTT
J gene: TRBJ1-5; clone size: NA; D gene: TRBD1; V gene: TRBV12-3/TRBV12-4; CDR3 protein: CASSLPGTERGQPQHF; CDR3 DNA: TGTGCCAGCAGTTTACCCGGGACAGAAAGGGGTCAGCCCCAGCATTTT
J gene: TRBJ1-4; clone size: NA; D gene: TRBD1; V gene: TRBV2; CDR3 protein: CASRTGTGGFEKLFF; CDR3 DNA: TGTGCCAGCAGGACGGGGACAGGGGGCTTTGAAAAACTGTTTTTT
J gene: TRBJ1-4; clone size: NA; D gene: TRBD1; V gene: TRBV6-5; CDR3 protein: CASSLRGQFEKLFF; CDR3 DNA: TGTGCCAGCAGTTTAAGGGGGCAGTTTGAAAAACTGTTTTTT
J gene: TRBJ2-7; clone size: many; D gene: TRBD1; V gene: TRBV19; CDR3 protein: CASRAGTGEYEQYF; CDR3 DNA: TGTGCCAGTAGGGCCGGGACAGGGGAATACGAGCAGTACTTC
J gene: TRBJ1-6; clone size: few; D gene: NA; V gene: TRBV6-5; CDR3 protein: CASSLMTNSPLHF; CDR3 DNA: TGTGCCAGCAGCCTAATGACTAATTCACCCCTCCACTTT
J gene: TRBJ1-4; clone size: NA; D gene: NA; V gene: TRBV11-2; CDR3 protein: CAGATNEKLFF; CDR3 DNA: TGTGCCGGTGCAACTAATGAAAAACTGTTTTTT
J gene: TRBJ1-2; clone size: few; D gene: NA; V gene: TRBV10-2; CDR3 protein: CASKSMGGYTF; CDR3 DNA: TGCGCCAGCAAGTCCATGGGCGGCTACACCTTC
J gene: TRBJ2-2; clone size: many; D gene: NA; V gene: TRBV19; CDR3 protein: CASSIDRTGELFF; CDR3 DNA: TGTGCCAGTAGTATAGATAGGACCGGGGAGCTGTTTTTT
J gene: TRBJ1-5; clone size: few; D gene: NA; V gene: TRBV6-1; CDR3 protein: CASNPRGEGSNQPQHF; CDR3 DNA: TGTGCCAGCAACCCTCGGGGGGAAGGGAGCAATCAGCCCCAGCATTTT
J gene: TRBJ1-3; clone size: many; D gene: NA; V gene: TRBV29-1; CDR3 protein: CSVEEEGGNTIYF; CDR3 DNA: TGCAGCGTTGAAGAGGAGGGCGGAAACACCATATATTTT
J gene: TRBJ2-6; clone size: once; D gene: NA; V gene: TRBV5-1; CDR3 protein: CASSLDGQGGANVLTF; CDR3 DNA: TGCGCCAGCAGCTTGGACGGGCAGGGTGGGGCCAACGTCCTGACTTTC
J gene: TRBJ1-1; clone size: NA; D gene: NA; V gene: TRBV7-2; CDR3 protein: CASSRTGGTMNTEAFF; CDR3 DNA: TGTGCCAGCAGCCGTACCGGGGGGACCATGAACACTGAAGCTTTCTTT
J gene: TRBJ2-7; clone size: NA; D gene: TRBD1; V gene: TRBV12-3/TRBV12-4; CDR3 protein: CASRPGQVGAYEQYF; CDR3 DNA: TGTGCCAGCAGACCGGGACAGGTTGGGGCCTACGAGCAGTACTTC
J gene: TRBJ1-6; clone size: once; D gene: TRBD1; V gene: TRBV10-3; CDR3 protein: CAIRDRGPNSPLHF; CDR3 DNA: TGTGCCATCAGGGACAGGGGTCCTAATTCACCCCTCCACTTT
J gene: TRBJ1-4; clone size: NA; D gene: NA; V gene: TRBV20-1; CDR3 protein: CSARDSLWDTNEKLFF; CDR3 DNA: TGCAGTGCTAGAGACTCCCTTTGGGACACTAATGAAAAACTGTTTTTT
J gene: TRBJ1-5; clone size: many; D gene: NA; V gene: TRBV18; CDR3 protein: CASSPGGSNQPQHF; CDR3 DNA: TGCGCCAGCAGCCCAGGAGGGTCAAATCAGCCCCAGCATTTT
J gene: TRBJ2-7; clone size: few; D gene: TRBD1; V gene: TRBV29-1; CDR3 protein: CSGRGGEHYEQYF; CDR3 DNA: TGCAGCGGGAGAGGGGGCGAACACTACGAGCAGTACTTC
J gene: TRBJ1-2; clone size: NA; D gene: NA; V gene: TRBV7-9; CDR3 protein: CASSSVGDQSYGYTF; CDR3 DNA: TGTGCCAGCAGCTCCGTGGGAGATCAGAGCTATGGCTACACCTTC
J gene: TRBJ2-2; clone size: NA; D gene: TRBD2; V gene: TRBV7-8; CDR3 protein: CASSYLAGVFAGELFF; CDR3 DNA: TGTGCCAGCAGTTACTTGGCGGGAGTTTTCGCCGGGGAGCTGTTTTTT
J gene: TRBJ1-1; clone size: NA; D gene: NA; V gene: TRBV6-5; CDR3 protein: CASRTGSGAEAFF; CDR3 DNA: TGTGCCAGCAGAACAGGGTCTGGTGCCGAAGCTTTCTTT
J gene: TRBJ2-5; clone size: many; D gene: NA; V gene: TRBV7-2; CDR3 protein: CASSLGGPGTRRETQYF; CDR3 DNA: TGTGCCAGCAGCTTAGGTGGACCCGGGACCAGGCGAGAGACCCAGTACTTC
J gene: TRBJ1-1; clone size: few; D gene: NA; V gene: TRBV6-6; CDR3 protein: CASSPFGPKAFF; CDR3 DNA: TGTGCCAGCAGCCCGTTCGGGCCCAAAGCTTTCTTT
J gene: TRBJ2-5; clone size: NA; D gene: NA; V gene: TRBV7-2; CDR3 protein: CASGYHGTYGYTFGSGTQYF; CDR3 DNA: NA
J gene: TRBJ1-1; clone size: NA; D gene: NA; V gene: TRBV19; CDR3 protein: CASSEAVGSAEAFF; CDR3 DNA: TGCGCCAGTTCAGAGGCGGTTGGGTCAGCAGAAGCTTTCTTT
J gene: TRBJ2-7; clone size: many; D gene: TRBD1; V gene: TRBV6-5; CDR3 protein: CASSYSGTGPYEQYF; CDR3 DNA: TGTGCCAGCAGTTACTCGGGGACAGGGCCCTACGAGCAGTACTTC
J gene: TRBJ2-5; clone size: many; D gene: NA; V gene: TRBV20-1; CDR3 protein: CSARGLVVLETQYF; CDR3 DNA: TGCAGTGCTAGGGGGCTGGTGGTTCTGGAGACCCAGTACTTC
J gene: TRBJ1-1; clone size: NA; D gene: TRBD1; V gene: TRBV14; CDR3 protein: CASSPSGTGVGSEAFF; CDR3 DNA: TGTGCCAGCAGCCCTTCCGGGACAGGGGTTGGCTCTGAAGCTTTCTTT
J gene: TRBJ1-2; clone size: many; D gene: NA; V gene: TRBV12-3/TRBV12-4; CDR3 protein: CASSSRSVGPANTF; CDR3 DNA: TGTGCCAGCAGTAGCCGATCCGTGGGGCCGGCGAACACCTTC
J gene: TRBJ1-6; clone size: NA; D gene: NA; V gene: TRBV25-1; CDR3 protein: CASSFVGGPLHF; CDR3 DNA: TGTGCCAGCAGTTTCGTCGGGGGACCCCTCCACTTT
J gene: TRBJ1-2; clone size: NA; D gene: NA; V gene: TRBV7-2; CDR3 protein: CASSPASGAAF; CDR3 DNA: TGTGCCAGCAGCCCAGCTAGCGGGGCCGCCTTC
J gene: TRBJ1-4; clone size: NA; D gene: NA; V gene: TRBV5-4; CDR3 protein: CASSLGYGNEKLFF; CDR3 DNA: TGTGCCAGCAGCTTGGGTTACGGTAATGAAAAACTGTTTTTT
J gene: TRBJ1-2; clone size: NA; D gene: TRBD1; V gene: TRBV29-1; CDR3 protein: CSVSTGPNYGYTF; CDR3 DNA: TGCAGCGTCTCGACAGGGCCTAACTATGGCTACACCTTC
J gene: TRBJ2-3; clone size: NA; D gene: TRBD1; V gene: TRBV29-1; CDR3 protein: CSAPPRDRGTDTQYF; CDR3 DNA: TGCAGTGCACCCCCCCGGGACAGGGGAACAGATACGCAGTATTTT
J gene: TRBJ2-5; clone size: many; D gene: TRBD1; V gene: TRBV25-1; CDR3 protein: CASNPQGARETQYF; CDR3 DNA: TGTGCCAGCAATCCACAGGGGGCGCGAGAGACCCAGTACTTC
J gene: TRBJ2-7; clone size: NA; D gene: NA; V gene: TRBV7-9; CDR3 protein: CASSHRDLQEEQYF; CDR3 DNA: TGTGCCAGCAGCCACCGGGACCTTCAAGAGGAGCAGTACTTC
J gene: TRBJ1-2; clone size: many; D gene: TRBD1; V gene: TRBV6-5; CDR3 protein: CASSTLTGGNGYTF; CDR3 DNA: TGTGCCAGCAGTACGTTGACAGGGGGTAATGGCTACACCTTC
J gene: TRBJ2-3; clone size: once; D gene: NA; V gene: TRBV7-9; CDR3 protein: CASSQEPQENTQYF; CDR3 DNA: TGCGCCAGCAGCCAAGAACCTCAGGAGAATACGCAGTATTTT
J gene: TRBJ1-2; clone size: once; D gene: NA; V gene: TRBV29-1; CDR3 protein: CSVVTGSGYTF; CDR3 DNA: TGCAGCGTTGTGACTGGGTCTGGCTACACCTTC
J gene: TRBJ2-3; clone size: NA; D gene: NA; V gene: TRBV11-1; CDR3 protein: CASGAPIDTQYF; CDR3 DNA: TGTGCCAGCGGCGCCCCAATAGATACGCAGTATTTT